This T cell receptor beta chain came from a study of blood T cell repertoires in COVID-19. For the study at large: Samples representing acute and convalescent COVID-19 were sourced from the United States, Italy and Spain. T cells, B-cell-depleted T cells, or PBMCs supplied cDNA or gDNA.

Assay used: immunoSEQ multiplex PCR; TCRdb lists only in-frame clones, some missing. This sample has 25,000 to 30,000 clones; 80% to 90% occur once, and the top ten carry about a tenth. Germline V gives CDR1 SGDLS, CDR2 YYNGEE. The CDR3 has 14 residues. Between the trimmed V and J ends, which lost 5 bases and 0 bases, there was a span of 9 bases. Sequenced: peripheral blood. The gene calls are TRBV9 and TRBJ1-3, with D possibly being TRBD1 (5 bases). This receptor was obtained from a man aged 55 to 70 with acute or convalescent COVID-19. Here the CDR3 reads CASRRQSSGNTIYF. The CDR3 coding sequence is TGTGCCAGCAGACGACAGTCCTCTGGAAACACCATATATTTT.